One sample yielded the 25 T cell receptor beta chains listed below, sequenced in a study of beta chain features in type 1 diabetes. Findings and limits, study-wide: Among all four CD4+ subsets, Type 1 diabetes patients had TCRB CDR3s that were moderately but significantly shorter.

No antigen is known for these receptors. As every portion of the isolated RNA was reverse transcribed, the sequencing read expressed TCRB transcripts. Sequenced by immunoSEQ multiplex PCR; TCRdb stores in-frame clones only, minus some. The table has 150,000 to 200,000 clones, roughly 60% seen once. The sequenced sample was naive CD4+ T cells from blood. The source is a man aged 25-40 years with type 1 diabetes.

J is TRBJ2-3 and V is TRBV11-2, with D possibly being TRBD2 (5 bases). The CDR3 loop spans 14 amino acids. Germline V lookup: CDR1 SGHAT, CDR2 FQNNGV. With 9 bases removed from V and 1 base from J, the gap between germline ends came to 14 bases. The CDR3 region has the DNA TGTGCCAGTACCGTGACTACAGGCACAGATACGCAGTATTTT. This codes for CASTVTTGTDTQYF.

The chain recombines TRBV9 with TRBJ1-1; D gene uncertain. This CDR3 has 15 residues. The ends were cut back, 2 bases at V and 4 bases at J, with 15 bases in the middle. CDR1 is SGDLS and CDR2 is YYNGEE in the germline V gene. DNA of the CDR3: TGTGCCAGCAGCGTGGGCTGGAAGCCGTTCACTGAAGCTTTCTTT. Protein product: CASSVGWKPFTEAFF.

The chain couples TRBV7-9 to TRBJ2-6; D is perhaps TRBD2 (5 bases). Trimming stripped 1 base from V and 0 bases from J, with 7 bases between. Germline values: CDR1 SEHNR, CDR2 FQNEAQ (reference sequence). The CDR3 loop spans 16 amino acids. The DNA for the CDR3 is TGTGCCAGCAGCTTAGGCGACTACTCTGGGGCCAACGTCCTGACTTTC. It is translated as CASSLGDYSGANVLTF.

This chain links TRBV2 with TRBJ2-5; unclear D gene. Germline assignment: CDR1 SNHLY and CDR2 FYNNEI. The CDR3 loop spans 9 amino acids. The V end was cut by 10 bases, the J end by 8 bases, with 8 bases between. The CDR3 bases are TGTGCCACTGGCCATACCCAGTACTTC. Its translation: CATGHTQYF.

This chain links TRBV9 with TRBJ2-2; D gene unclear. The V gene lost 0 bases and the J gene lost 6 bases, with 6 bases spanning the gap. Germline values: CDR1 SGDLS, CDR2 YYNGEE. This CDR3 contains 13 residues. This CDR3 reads CASSVVFAGELFF. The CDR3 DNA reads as TGTGCCAGCAGCGTAGTTTTCGCCGGGGAGCTGTTTTTT.

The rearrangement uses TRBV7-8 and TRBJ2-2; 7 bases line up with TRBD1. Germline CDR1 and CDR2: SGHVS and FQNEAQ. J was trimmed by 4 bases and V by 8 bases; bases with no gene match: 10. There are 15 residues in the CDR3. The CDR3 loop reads CASVLTGRGTGELFF. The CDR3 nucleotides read TGTGCCAGCGTTTTGACAGGGAGAGGCACCGGGGAGCTGTTTTTT.

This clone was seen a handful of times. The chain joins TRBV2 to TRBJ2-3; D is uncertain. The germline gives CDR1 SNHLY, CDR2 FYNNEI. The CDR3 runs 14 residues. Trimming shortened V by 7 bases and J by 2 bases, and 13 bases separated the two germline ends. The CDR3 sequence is CASMARSPTDTQYF. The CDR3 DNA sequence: TGTGCCAGCATGGCCAGGAGCCCCACAGATACGCAGTATTTT.

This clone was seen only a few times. The CDR3 nucleotides read TGCAGCGTCTCGCAACCAGGGGGCCGGGAGACCCAGTACTTC. Encoded protein: CSVSQPGGRETQYF. The chain employs TRBV29-1 and TRBJ2-5, with 8 bases that match TRBD1. This CDR3 is built from 14 residues. With 6 bases clipped from V and 5 bases from J, the junction kept 11 bases outside the gene matches. Germline V gene sequence: CDR1 SQVTM, CDR2 ANQGSEA. The full variable domain, with the rest looked up from reference TRBV29-1 and TRBJ2-5, is SAVISQKPSRDICQRGTSLTIQCQVDSQVTMMFWYRQQPGQSLTLIATANQGSEATYESGFVIDKFPISRPNLTFSTLTVSNMSPEDSSIYLCSVSQPGGRETQYFGPGTRLLVL.

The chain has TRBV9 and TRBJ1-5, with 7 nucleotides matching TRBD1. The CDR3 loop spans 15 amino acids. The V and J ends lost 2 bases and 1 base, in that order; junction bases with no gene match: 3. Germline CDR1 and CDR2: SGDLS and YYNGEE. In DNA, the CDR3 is TGTGCCAGCAGCGTTGGGACAGAGAGCAATCAGCCCCAGCATTTT. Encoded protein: CASSVGTESNQPQHF.

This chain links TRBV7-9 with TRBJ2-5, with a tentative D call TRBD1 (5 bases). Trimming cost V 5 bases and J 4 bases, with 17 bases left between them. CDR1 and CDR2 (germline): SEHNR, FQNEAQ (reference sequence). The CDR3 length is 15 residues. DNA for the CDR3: TGTGCCAGCAGCACAGGAAGTATGGCCCGAGAGACCCAGTACTTC. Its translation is CASSTGSMARETQYF.

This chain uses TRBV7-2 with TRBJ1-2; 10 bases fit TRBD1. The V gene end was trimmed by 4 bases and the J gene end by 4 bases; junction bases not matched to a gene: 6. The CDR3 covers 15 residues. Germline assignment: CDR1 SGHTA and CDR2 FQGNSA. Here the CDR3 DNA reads TGTGCCAGCAGCTCCCCGGGACAGGGGCTCTATGGCTACACCTTC. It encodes CASSSPGQGLYGYTF. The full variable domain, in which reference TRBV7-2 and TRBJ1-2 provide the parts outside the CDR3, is GAGVSQSPSNKVTEKGKDVELRCDPISGHTALYWYRQSLGQGLEFLIYFQGNSAPDKSGLPSDRFSAERTGGSVSTLTIQRTQQEDSAVYLCASSSPGQGLYGYTFGSGTRLTVV.

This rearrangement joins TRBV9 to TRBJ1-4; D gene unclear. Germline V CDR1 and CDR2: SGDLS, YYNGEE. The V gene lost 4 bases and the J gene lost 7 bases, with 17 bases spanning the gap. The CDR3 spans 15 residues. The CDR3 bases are TGTGCCAGCAGCTCCCGGAACGTTGGGATTGAAAAACTGTTTTTT. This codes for CASSSRNVGIEKLFF.

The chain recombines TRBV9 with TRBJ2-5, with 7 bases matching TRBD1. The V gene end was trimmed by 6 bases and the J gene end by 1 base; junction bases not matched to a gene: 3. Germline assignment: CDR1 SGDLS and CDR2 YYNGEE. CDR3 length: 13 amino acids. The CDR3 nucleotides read TGTGCCAGCACTCGACAGGGCCAAGAGACCCAGTACTTC. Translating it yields CASTRQGQETQYF.

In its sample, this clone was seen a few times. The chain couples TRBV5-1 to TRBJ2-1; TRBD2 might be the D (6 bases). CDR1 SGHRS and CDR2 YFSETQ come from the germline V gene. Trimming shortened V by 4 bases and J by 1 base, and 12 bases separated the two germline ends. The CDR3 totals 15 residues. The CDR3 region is CASSAGLVSYNEQFF. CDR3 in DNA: TGCGCCAGCAGCGCGGGACTGGTTTCCTACAATGAGCAGTTCTTC.

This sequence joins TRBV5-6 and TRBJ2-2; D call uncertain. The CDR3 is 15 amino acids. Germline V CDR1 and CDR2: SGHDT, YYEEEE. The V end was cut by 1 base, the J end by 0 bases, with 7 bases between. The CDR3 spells CASSLLVSNTGELFF. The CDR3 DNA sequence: TGTGCCAGCAGCTTGCTAGTATCGAACACCGGGGAGCTGTTTTTT.

The CDR3 loop is CASSDIAAADTQYF. CDR3 bases: TGCGCCAGCAGTGACATAGCGGCGGCAGATACGCAGTATTTT. J is TRBJ2-3 and V is TRBV5-1; a possible D gene is TRBD2 (6 bases). Germline V lookup: CDR1 SGHRS, CDR2 YFSETQ. This CDR3 is built from 14 residues. V shed 5 bases and J shed 4 bases, with 14 bases lying between them.

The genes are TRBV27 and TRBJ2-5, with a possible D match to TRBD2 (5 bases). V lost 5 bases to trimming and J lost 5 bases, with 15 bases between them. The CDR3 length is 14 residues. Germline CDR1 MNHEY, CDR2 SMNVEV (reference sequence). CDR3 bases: TGTGCCAGCAGTGCTGGACTCTACGCGGAGACCCAGTACTTC. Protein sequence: CASSAGLYAETQYF.

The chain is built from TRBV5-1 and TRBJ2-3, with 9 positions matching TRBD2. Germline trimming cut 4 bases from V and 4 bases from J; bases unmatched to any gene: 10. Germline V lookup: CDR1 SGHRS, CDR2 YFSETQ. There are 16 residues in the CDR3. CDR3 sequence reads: CASSPEVSGGADTQYF. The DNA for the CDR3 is TGCGCCAGCAGCCCGGAGGTTAGCGGGGGAGCAGATACGCAGTATTTT.

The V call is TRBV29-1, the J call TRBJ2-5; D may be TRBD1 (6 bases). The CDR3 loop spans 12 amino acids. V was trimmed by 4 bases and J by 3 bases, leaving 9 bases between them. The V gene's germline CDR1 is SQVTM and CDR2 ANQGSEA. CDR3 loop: CSVGDTEETQYF. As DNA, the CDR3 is TGCAGCGTTGGGGACACGGAAGAGACCCAGTACTTC.

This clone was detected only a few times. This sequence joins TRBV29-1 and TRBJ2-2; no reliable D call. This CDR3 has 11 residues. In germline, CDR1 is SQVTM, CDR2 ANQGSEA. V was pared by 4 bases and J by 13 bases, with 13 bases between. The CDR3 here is CSVVVTYSLFF. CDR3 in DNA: TGCAGCGTTGTAGTTACATATTCGCTGTTTTTT.

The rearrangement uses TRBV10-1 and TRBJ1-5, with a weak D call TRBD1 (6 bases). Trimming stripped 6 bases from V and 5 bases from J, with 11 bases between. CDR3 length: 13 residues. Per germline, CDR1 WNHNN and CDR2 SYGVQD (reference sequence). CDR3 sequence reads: CASSRGLDQPQHF. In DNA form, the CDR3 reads TGCGCCAGCAGCCGGGGGCTCGATCAGCCCCAGCATTTT.

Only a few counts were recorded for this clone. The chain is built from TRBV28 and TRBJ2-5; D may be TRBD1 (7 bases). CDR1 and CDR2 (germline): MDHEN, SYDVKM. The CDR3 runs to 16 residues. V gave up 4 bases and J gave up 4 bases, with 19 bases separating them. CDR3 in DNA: TGTGCCAGCAGTTCCTTTGGGGCAGGGGGAGGAGAGACCCAGTACTTC. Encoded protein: CASSSFGAGGGETQYF.

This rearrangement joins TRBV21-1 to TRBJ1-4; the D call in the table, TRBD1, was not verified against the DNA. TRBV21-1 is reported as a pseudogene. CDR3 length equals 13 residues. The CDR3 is CARLTGFGEKLFF. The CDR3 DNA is TGTGCCAGGCTAACAGGGTTCGGAGAAAAACTGTTTTTT.

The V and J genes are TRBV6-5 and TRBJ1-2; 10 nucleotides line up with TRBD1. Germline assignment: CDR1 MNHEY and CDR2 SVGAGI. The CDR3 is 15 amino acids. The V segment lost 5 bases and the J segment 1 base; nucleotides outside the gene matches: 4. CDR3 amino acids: CASSTGTGVNYGYTF. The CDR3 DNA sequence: TGTGCCAGCAGTACGGGGACAGGGGTTAACTATGGCTACACCTTC.

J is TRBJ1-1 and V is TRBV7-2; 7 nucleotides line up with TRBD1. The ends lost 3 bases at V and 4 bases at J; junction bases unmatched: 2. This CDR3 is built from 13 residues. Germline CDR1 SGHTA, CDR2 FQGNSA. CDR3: CASSFDRATEAFF. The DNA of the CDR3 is TGTGCCAGCAGCTTTGACAGGGCCACTGAAGCTTTCTTT.